The entry below gives a single T cell receptor (beta chain) sequence along with its context. Only in-frame clones appear in the TCRdb table, and some are missing; sequencing was by immunoSEQ multiplex PCR. The table has tens of thousands of clones, 70% to 90% seen once. Germline CDR1 LGHNA, CDR2 YSLEER. Trimming cost V 3 bases and J 4 bases, with 18 bases left between them. This CDR3 has 16 amino acids. This specimen comes from a study of T cell changes during pregnancy in multiple sclerosis. The specimen comprised CD8+ T cells from peripheral blood mononuclear cells, sampled in the first trimester of pregnancy. The V gene is TRBV4-3, the J gene TRBJ1-2; unclear D gene. The receptor was derived from a female donor in good health, enrolled as a control in a pregnancy study. The CDR3 sequence is CASSHTPGELTYGYTF. DNA of the CDR3: TGCGCCAGCAGCCACACTCCCGGGGAGCTAACCTATGGCTACACCTTC.